These 5 T cell receptor beta chains share one sample of origin, sequenced in a study of TIL therapy for anti-PD-1-resistant metastatic lung cancer. The immunoSEQ assay was v3. Here immunoSEQ multiplex PCR was the method, and the copy in TCRdb shows in-frame clones only, minus some. This sample has roughly 6,800 clones, with roughly 74% found just once. As for time point: pre-treatment sample, taken before nivolumab and TIL therapy. The tumor samples were excised metastases, mostly pleural nodules or supraclavicular lymph nodes. The material was tumor tissue, obtained at baseline. Receptors were obtained from a person aged 25 to 80 with non-small cell lung cancer.

The chain links TRBV2 to TRBJ1-2; D remains unclear. The V and J ends lost 8 bases and 0 bases respectively, with 16 bases between them. CDR3 length: 15 amino acids. From germline, CDR1 is SNHLY and CDR2 FYNNEI. As DNA, the CDR3 is TGTGCCAGCGTTAGAGACGGTCCTTCTAACTATGGCTACACCTTC. Residues: CASVRDGPSNYGYTF.

This sequence joins TRBV9 and TRBJ1-2; D is undetermined. CDR1 and CDR2 (germline): SGDLS, YYNGEE. Trimming pared 7 bases from V and 2 bases from J, leaving 24 bases between. This CDR3 is built from 17 residues. The CDR3 bases are TGTGCCAGCGCACCAGCGGTGCGAGAGGTATCCAACTATGGCTACACCTTC. It yields the protein CASAPAVREVSNYGYTF.

V usage is TRBV30 and J usage is TRBJ1-3, with a tentative D call TRBD1 (5 bases). The CDR3 has 15 amino acids. Trimming shortened V by 4 bases and J by 4 bases, and 17 bases separated the two germline ends. Germline CDR1 is GTSNPN and CDR2 is SVGIG (reference sequence). The CDR3 spells CAWTQYRQPGNTIYF. CDR3 DNA sequence: TGTGCCTGGACCCAATACCGACAGCCAGGAAACACCATATATTTT.

This clone was detected a few times. The chain employs TRBV21-1 and TRBJ1-1. TRBV21-1 constitutes a pseudogene. The CDR3 totals 16 residues. This CDR3 reads CASTMSNEGPTTEAFF. The CDR3 region has the DNA TGTGCCAGCACCATGAGTAACGAGGGGCCCACCACTGAAGCTTTCTTT.

This chain links TRBV7-2 with TRBJ1-2; 11 bases match TRBD1. The germline gives CDR1 SGHTA, CDR2 FQGNSA. The CDR3 spans 15 residues. The junction had 7 bases not matched to a gene; V was cut back by 3 bases and J by 7 bases. This CDR3 is CASSFGAGQGAGYTF. The DNA of the CDR3 is TGTGCCAGCAGCTTCGGGGCAGGACAGGGGGCTGGCTACACCTTC.